This T cell receptor (beta chain) is from a study of OX40 agonist ivuxolimab in advanced cancers. Broadly, across the study: Ivuxolimab, which targeted the costimulatory receptor OX40 (CD134), was an agonistic, fully human IgG2 monoclonal antibody. Intravenous ivuxolimab was administered to patients every 2 weeks at six dose levels: 0.01, 0.1, 0.3, 1.5, 3 and 10 mg/kg. Patients were allowed to have had prior anti-PD-1, anti-PD-L1 or anti-CTLA-4 therapy, and approximately 40% of the dose-escalation patients had been treated with checkpoint inhibitors. A male proportion of 82.7% and a mean age of roughly 58 years, ranging from about 23 to 79, were recorded for the dose-escalation cohort. Among the roughly 50 dose-escalation patients, around 20 had hepatocellular carcinoma, some 15 melanoma, 9 renal cell carcinoma and 9 head and neck cancer. The point of sequencing TCRbeta in the periphery was to test whether ivuxolimab changed TCR sequence diversity and drove clonal T-cell expansion. Three dose-escalation patients achieved partial responses, one with hepatocellular carcinoma and two with cutaneous melanoma. The paper reports the monotherapy dose-escalation portion (N ≈ 50 patients) of the phase I ivuxolimab trial.

Measured from the cysteine to the phenylalanine, the CDR3 is 15 residues long. Of the read, only the CDR3 DNA is kept; its 45 bases are in frame from base 1. CDR1 MGHDK and CDR2 SYGVNS are derived from the germline V gene. The V end loses 1 base and the J end loses 2 bases, and a stretch of 11 bases separates them. Points the paper makes about the study in general: In the 0.1-3.0 mg/kg groups, partial responders were among the patients with the lowest normalized peripheral clonal expansion, particularly in CD8+ T cells. Antigen specificity was not determined for the clonally expanded peripheral T cells. After ivuxolimab, more expanded clones were found on average in CD8+ T cells than in CD4+ T cells. Low levels of normalized T-cell clonal expansion were also seen in some patients who did not respond. At doses of 0.1 to 3.0 mg/kg, clonal expansion of both CD4+ and CD8+ blood T cells was observed from baseline to week 6.

Genomic DNA was isolated from the sorted cells so that the TCRbeta CDR3 region could be sequenced. TCRbeta CDR3 regions were sequenced using the immunoSEQ Assay. Held by TCRdb, this immuneACCESS table contains in-frame sequences only and omits some clones. Under half of the omission traces to an unresolved V gene where checked; the cause of the rest is unknown. For this sample there are roughly 50,000 clones; around 89% appear just once. Jointly, the top ten make up 25% to 40% of the sample. Patients with autoimmune disease history or receiving systemic immunosuppression were excluded from the trial. Peripheral blood for TCR sequencing was drawn from every dose cohort at baseline, at cycle 4 day 1 and at cycle 7 day 1. Samples came from an open-label, multicenter, first-in-human phase I dose-escalation trial of ivuxolimab. The trial enrolled adults with locally advanced or metastatic head and neck squamous cell, hepatocellular, melanoma or renal cell carcinoma. Before TCR sequencing, CD4+ T cells and CD8+ T cells were sorted from peripheral blood as separate populations.

Turning to this clone: Its antigen remains unidentified. Base quality data are lacking; no much larger clone is found one base away.

The sequencing used CD4+ or CD8+ T cells sorted from blood, collected in a trial of the OX40 agonist ivuxolimab. Recombination connected TRBV25-1 to TRBJ2-5; a confident D gene designation cannot be given. The receptor was derived from an adult with an advanced solid tumor such as melanoma, head and neck, liver or kidney cancer. The CDR3 region: CASSELSNSQETQYF. The DNA sequence is TGTGCCAGCAGTGAATTGAGCAATTCACAAGAGACCCAGTACTTC.